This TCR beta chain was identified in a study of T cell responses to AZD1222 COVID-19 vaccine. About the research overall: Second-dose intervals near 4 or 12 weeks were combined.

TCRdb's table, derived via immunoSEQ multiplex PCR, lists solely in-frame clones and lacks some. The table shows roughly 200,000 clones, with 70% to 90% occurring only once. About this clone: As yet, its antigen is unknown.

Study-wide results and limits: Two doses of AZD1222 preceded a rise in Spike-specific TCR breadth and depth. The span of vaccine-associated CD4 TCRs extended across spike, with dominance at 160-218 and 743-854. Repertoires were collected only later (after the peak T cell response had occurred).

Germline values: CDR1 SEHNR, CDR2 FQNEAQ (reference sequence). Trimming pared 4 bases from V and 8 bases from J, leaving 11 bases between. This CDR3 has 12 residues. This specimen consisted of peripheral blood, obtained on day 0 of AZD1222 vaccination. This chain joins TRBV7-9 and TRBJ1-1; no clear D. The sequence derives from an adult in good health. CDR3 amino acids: CASSYPNGEAFF. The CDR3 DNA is TGTGCCAGCAGCTATCCGAACGGGGAAGCTTTCTTT.